The present entry profiles one T cell receptor beta chain with its context. Its antigen is not identified. This specimen belongs to a study of glioma-infiltrating T cells. Study in general: Presurgical dexamethasone in glioma patients lasted six or fewer days. Study observations and caveats: Shared blood CDR3 signature motifs marked patients with low tissue-blood divergence. CDR3 overlap between tissue and blood was very small.

Using RNA template, CDR3s of TCR alpha and beta were amplified with iRepertoire arm-PCR. One entry per CDR3 protein results from TCRdb running MiXCR on the multiplex PCR reads. Of about 410,000 distinct CDR3 sequences in the sample, less than 50% were seen once. CDR1 and CDR2 (germline): MGHDK, SYGVNS. This CDR3 has 15 residues. V shed 5 bases and J 8 bases; nucleotides not matched to a gene: 15. Sequencing used glioma tissue, nonneoplastic brain tissue, or PBMCs (not recorded which). This sequence was found in a human donor with low-grade glioma or glioblastoma, undergoing nonglioma brain surgery, or in good health (not recorded which). The chain is built from TRBV25-1 and TRBJ2-7, with 7 nucleotides matching TRBD2. In DNA form, the CDR3 reads TGTGCCAGCAGTTTAGTCCTAGCGGACTACCTGAAGCAGTACTTC. It specifies CASSLVLADYLKQYF.